These 16 T cell receptor beta chains were all obtained from the same sample, sequenced in a study of radiotherapy plus CTLA-4 blockade in lung cancer. The table came from immunoSEQ multiplex PCR; TCRdb's copy has only in-frame clones and leaves some out. The table has 40,000 to 55,000 clones, roughly three quarters seen once. The source material was peripheral blood, sampled from a patient treated with radiotherapy plus ipilimumab. The source of these receptors is a human donor with non-small cell lung cancer whose response to radiotherapy plus ipilimumab could not be evaluated.

The chain uses TRBV9 and TRBJ2-1; 7 bases are shared with TRBD2. CDR3 size: 18 residues. CDR1 and CDR2 (germline): SGDLS, YYNGEE. V shed 3 bases, J shed 0 bases, and the junction held 12 bases outside the gene matches. CDR3 region: CASSAPKLASSSYNEQFF. The CDR3 coding sequence is TGTGCCAGCAGCGCGCCGAAACTAGCGTCCAGCTCCTACAATGAGCAGTTCTTC.

The chain employs TRBV4-2 and TRBJ2-1; TRBD2 agrees at 9 bases. The germline V gene has CDR1 LGHNA and CDR2 YNFKEQ. CDR3 size: 17 residues. With V trimmed by 0 bases and J by 4 bases, 7 bases remained unmatched. The CDR3, as DNA: TGTGCCAGCAGCCAAGACTATATCCTAGCGGGGTACAATGAGCAGTTCTTC. This translates into CASSQDYILAGYNEQFF.

The chain combines TRBV28 with TRBJ2-2; 8 nucleotides align to TRBD1. Germline CDR1 reads MDHEN; CDR2 reads SYDVKM. The junction had 9 bases not matched to a gene; V was cut back by 6 bases and J by 3 bases. The CDR3 is 16 residues long. This CDR3 is CASSPGGAGDTGELFF. The CDR3 DNA follows: TGTGCCAGCAGCCCAGGGGGCGCAGGGGACACCGGGGAGCTGTTTTTT.

V is TRBV7-2 and J is TRBJ2-1; TRBD2 is a possible D gene (5 bases). Deletions cut 7 bases from V and 4 bases from J, with 14 bases between. This CDR3 has 14 residues. The V gene's germline CDR1 is SGHTA and CDR2 FQGNSA. This chain's CDR3 is CASNFGGRYNEQFF. The DNA of the CDR3 is TGTGCCAGCAACTTCGGAGGCAGGTACAATGAGCAGTTCTTC.

Concerning this clone: Other DNA sequences from this sample encode an identical CDR3 as well. The chain carries TRBV18 and TRBJ2-5, with 12 bases aligning to TRBD2. CDR3 length: 17 residues. After removal of 1 base from V and 2 bases from J, the junction contained 5 bases not matched to a gene. CDR1 and CDR2 (germline): KGHSH, LQKENI. CDR3 sequence: CASSPRLAGVWQETQYF. The CDR3 DNA follows: TGTGCCAGCTCACCACGACTAGCGGGAGTCTGGCAAGAGACCCAGTACTTC.

The chain has TRBV2 and TRBJ1-5; 9 bases are shared with TRBD1. Germline V lookup: CDR1 SNHLY, CDR2 FYNNEI. The CDR3 is 15 amino acids. Trimming took 8 bases from V and 6 from J; bases not matched to a gene: 11. CDR3 in amino acids: CASSPFGTGTQPQHF. The CDR3 DNA reads TGTGCCAGCTCCCCCTTCGGGACAGGGACTCAGCCCCAGCATTTT.

The V call is TRBV28, the J call TRBJ2-7, with 8 bases matching TRBD1. CDR1 and CDR2 (germline): MDHEN, SYDVKM. The CDR3 runs 15 residues. The V segment lost 5 bases and the J segment 5 bases; nucleotides outside the gene matches: 11. For the CDR3, the DNA is TGTGCCAGCAGTCAAGCCGACAGGGGTGGGGACGAGCAGTACTTC. Encoded protein: CASSQADRGGDEQYF.

The chain is built from TRBV7-8 and TRBJ2-5; D not resolved. V gave up 0 bases and J gave up 5 bases, with 13 bases separating them. In germline, CDR1 is SGHVS, CDR2 FQNEAQ. This CDR3 comprises 15 residues. The CDR3 coding sequence is TGTGCCAGCAGCTTAGCGCGCAGGTTTGGGGAGACCCAGTACTTC. This codes for CASSLARRFGETQYF.

The sample holds a few counts of this clone. The rearrangement uses TRBV4-1 and TRBJ1-5, with a possible D match to TRBD1 (5 bases). The CDR3 is 14 amino acids. Germline loops: CDR1 MGHRA, CDR2 YSYEKL. V was trimmed by 1 base and J by 7 bases, leaving 11 bases between them. CDR3 DNA sequence: TGCGCCAGCAGCCAAGCCGGGGGAGGACAGCCCCAGCATTTT. This encodes CASSQAGGGQPQHF.

The sample holds one count of this clone. The V and J genes are TRBV27 and TRBJ2-3; 7 bases are a match to TRBD1. This CDR3 region has 19 residues. V lost 2 bases, J lost 0 bases, and 14 bases stayed unmatched. Germline values: CDR1 MNHEY, CDR2 SMNVEV (reference sequence). The CDR3, as DNA: TGTGCCAGCAGTTTAAGAGGCAGGGGGTATGTTACTAGCACAGATACGCAGTATTTT. Its translation is CASSLRGRGYVTSTDTQYF.

The chain couples TRBV5-1 to TRBJ2-7; no reliable D call. The CDR3 totals 13 residues. The germline V gene has CDR1 SGHRS and CDR2 YFSETQ. Between the trimmed V and J ends, which lost 2 bases and 3 bases, there was a span of 9 bases. This chain's CDR3 is CASSFDSSYEQYF. The CDR3 bases are TGCGCCAGCAGCTTTGATAGCAGCTACGAGCAGTACTTC. Supplemented by reference TRBV5-1 and TRBJ2-7, the full variable domain reads KAGVTQTPRYLIKTRGQQVTLSCSPISGHRSVSWYQQTPGQGLQFLFEYFSETQRNKGNFPGRFSGRQFSNSRSEMNVSTLELGDSALYLCASSFDSSYEQYFGPGTRLTVT.

This rearrangement joins TRBV10-3 to TRBJ2-7, with 8 bases that match TRBD1. This CDR3 region has 14 residues. The V segment lost 10 bases and the J segment 4 bases; nucleotides outside the gene matches: 12. Germline V CDR1 and CDR2: ENHRY, SYGVKD. CDR3 DNA sequence: TGTGCCACCTCCAGGGGGCAGGGGAGATACGAGCAGTACTTC. This sequence encodes CATSRGQGRYEQYF.

This clone was recorded once. The rearrangement joins TRBV27 to TRBJ2-1; no definite D call. Trimming cost V 6 bases and J 15 bases, with 21 bases left between them. The CDR3 sequence is 13 residues long. Germline-derived CDR1 and CDR2 are MNHEY and SMNVEV (reference sequence). Here the CDR3 DNA reads TGTGCCAGCAGCCCCTCGGGTCTAAACTTTCTGTTCTTC. Protein product: CASSPSGLNFLFF.

In this sample, this clone turned up once. CDR3 coding DNA: TGTGCCAGCAGTTACTCGAACACCGGGAGTTACAATGAGCAGTTCTTC. It translates to CASSYSNTGSYNEQFF. J is TRBJ2-1 and V is TRBV6-5; TRBD2 might be the D (6 bases). Germline V gives CDR1 MNHEY, CDR2 SVGAGI. This CDR3 is 16 amino acids long. V was pared by 0 bases and J by 4 bases, with 13 bases between.

The CDR3 coding sequence is TGCGCCAGCAGACTTGGACTAGCGGCATACAATGAGCAGTTCTTC. Translating it yields CASRLGLAAYNEQFF. The rearrangement uses TRBV5-1 and TRBJ2-1; 10 nucleotides line up with TRBD2. V gave up 5 bases and J gave up 4 bases; unmatched junction bases: 6. This CDR3 has 15 residues. Germline CDR1 reads SGHRS; CDR2 reads YFSETQ.

This rearrangement joins TRBV18 to TRBJ1-5; D uncertain. This CDR3 has 13 amino acids. The germline V gene encodes CDR1 KGHSH and CDR2 LQKENI. V was trimmed by 2 bases and J by 5 bases, leaving 7 bases between them. CDR3 amino acids: CASSPAVDQPQHF. In DNA form, the CDR3 reads TGTGCCAGCTCACCAGCAGTTGATCAGCCCCAGCATTTT. The full variable domain, rest sourced from reference TRBV18 and TRBJ1-5, is NAGVMQNPRHLVRRRGQEARLRCSPMKGHSHVYWYRQLPEEGLKFMVYLQKENIIDESGMPKERFSAEFPKEGPSILRIQQVVRGDSAAYFCASSPAVDQPQHFGDGTRLSIL.